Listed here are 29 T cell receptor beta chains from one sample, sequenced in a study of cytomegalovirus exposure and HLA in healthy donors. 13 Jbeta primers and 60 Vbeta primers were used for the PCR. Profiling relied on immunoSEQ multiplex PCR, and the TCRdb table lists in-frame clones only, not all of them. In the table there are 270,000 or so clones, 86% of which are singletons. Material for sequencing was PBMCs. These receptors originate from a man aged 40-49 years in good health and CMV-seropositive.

CDR3 in DNA: TGTGCCAGTAGTATAGGGGACTTCTACAATGAGCAGTTCTTC. Protein sequence: CASSIGDFYNEQFF. V is TRBV19 and J is TRBJ2-1, with D perhaps TRBD2 (6 bases). Germline CDR1 and CDR2: LNHDA and SQIVND (reference sequence). Trimming left V 1 base short and J 3 bases short, with 7 bases between. This CDR3 has 14 residues. Full variable domain (remainder filled in from reference TRBV19 and TRBJ2-1): DGGITQSPKYLFRKEGQNVTLSCEQNLNHDAMYWYRQDPGQGLRLIYYSQIVNDFQKGDIAEGYSVSREKKESFPLTVTSAQKNPTAFYLCASSIGDFYNEQFFGPGTRLTVL.

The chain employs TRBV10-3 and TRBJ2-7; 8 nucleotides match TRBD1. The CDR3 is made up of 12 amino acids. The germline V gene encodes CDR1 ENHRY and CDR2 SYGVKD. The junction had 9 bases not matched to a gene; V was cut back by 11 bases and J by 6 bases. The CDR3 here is CAAAGTGSEQYF. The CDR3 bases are TGTGCCGCAGCCGGGACAGGCTCCGAGCAGTACTTC.

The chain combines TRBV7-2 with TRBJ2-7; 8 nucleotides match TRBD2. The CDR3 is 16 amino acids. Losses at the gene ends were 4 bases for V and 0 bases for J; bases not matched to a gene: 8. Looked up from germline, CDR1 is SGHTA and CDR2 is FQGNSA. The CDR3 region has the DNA TGTGCCAGCAGCTCCACACTAGCGGATGGCTCCTACGAGCAGTACTTC. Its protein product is CASSSTLADGSYEQYF.

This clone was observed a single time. CDR3 in amino acids: CASSITGLSGNTIYF. In nucleotides, the CDR3 is TGTGCCAGCTCAATAACAGGGCTCTCTGGAAACACCATATATTTT. The chain is built from TRBV18 and TRBJ1-3, with D possibly TRBD1 on 6 matching bases. Germline values: CDR1 KGHSH, CDR2 LQKENI. The CDR3 has 15 amino acids. Deletions cut 5 bases from V and 0 bases from J, with 11 bases between.

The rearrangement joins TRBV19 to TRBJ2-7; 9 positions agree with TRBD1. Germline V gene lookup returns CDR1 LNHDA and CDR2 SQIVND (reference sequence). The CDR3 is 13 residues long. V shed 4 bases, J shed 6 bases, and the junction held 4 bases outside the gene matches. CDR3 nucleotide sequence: TGTGCCAGTAGTACGGGACAGGGTCTCGAGCAGTACTTC. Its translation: CASSTGQGLEQYF.

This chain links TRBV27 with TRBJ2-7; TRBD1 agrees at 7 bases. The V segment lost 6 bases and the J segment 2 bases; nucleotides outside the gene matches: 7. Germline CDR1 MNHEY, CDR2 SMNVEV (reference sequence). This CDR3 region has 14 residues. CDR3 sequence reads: CASRTYRGAYEQYF. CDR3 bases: TGTGCCAGCAGGACATACAGGGGAGCCTACGAGCAGTACTTC.

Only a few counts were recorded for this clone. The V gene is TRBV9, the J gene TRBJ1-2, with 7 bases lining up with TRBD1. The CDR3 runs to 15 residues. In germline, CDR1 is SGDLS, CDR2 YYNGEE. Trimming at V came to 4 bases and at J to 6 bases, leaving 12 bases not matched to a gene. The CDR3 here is CASSSNSGTADGYTF. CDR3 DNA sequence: TGTGCCAGCAGCTCTAACTCCGGGACAGCGGATGGCTACACCTTC.

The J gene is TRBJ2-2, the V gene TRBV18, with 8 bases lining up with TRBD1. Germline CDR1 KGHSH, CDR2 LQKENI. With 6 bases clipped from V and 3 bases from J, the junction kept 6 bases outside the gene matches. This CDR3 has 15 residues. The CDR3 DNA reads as TGTGCCAGCTCGCCCAGGGGGCAGTACACCGGGGAGCTGTTTTTT. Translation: CASSPRGQYTGELFF.

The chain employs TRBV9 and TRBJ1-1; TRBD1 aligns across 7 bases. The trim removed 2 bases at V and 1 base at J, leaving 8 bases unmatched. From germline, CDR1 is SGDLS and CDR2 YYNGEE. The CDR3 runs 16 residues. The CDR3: CASSVGTGTANTEAFF. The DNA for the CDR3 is TGTGCCAGCAGCGTGGGGACCGGGACAGCGAACACTGAAGCTTTCTTT.

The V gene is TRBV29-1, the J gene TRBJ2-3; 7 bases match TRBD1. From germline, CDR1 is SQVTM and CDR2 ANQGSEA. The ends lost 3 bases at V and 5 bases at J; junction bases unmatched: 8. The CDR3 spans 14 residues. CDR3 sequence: CSVEGRGLIDTQYF. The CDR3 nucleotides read TGCAGCGTTGAGGGTAGGGGGCTGATAGATACGCAGTATTTT.

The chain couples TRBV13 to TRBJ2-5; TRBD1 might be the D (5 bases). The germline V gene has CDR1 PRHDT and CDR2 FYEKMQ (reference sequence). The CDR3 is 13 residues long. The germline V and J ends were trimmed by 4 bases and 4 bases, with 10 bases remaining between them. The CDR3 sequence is CASSSGQSETQYF. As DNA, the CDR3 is TGTGCCAGCAGCTCAGGGCAGTCAGAGACCCAGTACTTC.

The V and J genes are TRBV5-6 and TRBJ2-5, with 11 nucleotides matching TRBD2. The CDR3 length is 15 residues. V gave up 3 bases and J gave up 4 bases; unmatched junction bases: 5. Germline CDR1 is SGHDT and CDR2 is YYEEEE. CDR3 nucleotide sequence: TGTGCCAGCAGCTCCCCTACTAGCGGGAGAGAGACCCAGTACTTC. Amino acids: CASSSPTSGRETQYF. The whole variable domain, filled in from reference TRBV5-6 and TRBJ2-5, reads DAGVTQSPTHLIKTRGQQVTLRCSPKSGHDTVSWYQQALGQGPQFIFQYYEEEERQRGNFPDRFSGHQFPNYSSELNVNALLLGDSALYLCASSSPTSGRETQYFGPGTRLLVL.

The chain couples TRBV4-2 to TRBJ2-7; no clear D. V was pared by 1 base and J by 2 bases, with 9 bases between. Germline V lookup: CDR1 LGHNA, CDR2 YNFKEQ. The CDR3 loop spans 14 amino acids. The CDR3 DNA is TGTGCCAGCAGCCAAGGAGACACCACCTACGAGCAGTACTTC. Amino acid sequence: CASSQGDTTYEQYF.

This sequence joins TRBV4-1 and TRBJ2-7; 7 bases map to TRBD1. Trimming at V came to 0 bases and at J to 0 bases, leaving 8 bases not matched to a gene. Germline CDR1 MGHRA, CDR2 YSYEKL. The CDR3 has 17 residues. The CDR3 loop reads CASSQDTGTVSSYEQYF. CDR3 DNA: TGCGCCAGCAGCCAAGATACCGGGACAGTGAGCTCCTACGAGCAGTACTTC.

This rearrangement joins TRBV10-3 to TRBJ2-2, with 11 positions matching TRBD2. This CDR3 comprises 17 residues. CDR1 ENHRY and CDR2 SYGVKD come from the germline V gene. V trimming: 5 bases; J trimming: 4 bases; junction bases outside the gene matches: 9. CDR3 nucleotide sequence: TGTGCCATCAGTCCACGTAGACTAGCGGGACGCACCGGGGAGCTGTTTTTT. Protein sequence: CAISPRRLAGRTGELFF.

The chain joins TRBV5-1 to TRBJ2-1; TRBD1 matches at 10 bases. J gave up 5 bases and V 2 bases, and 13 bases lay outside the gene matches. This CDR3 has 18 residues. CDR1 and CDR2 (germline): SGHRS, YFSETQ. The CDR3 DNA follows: TGCGCCAGCAGCTTCTGGGCACCTGGACAGGGGGTACACAATGAGCAGTTCTTC. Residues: CASSFWAPGQGVHNEQFF.

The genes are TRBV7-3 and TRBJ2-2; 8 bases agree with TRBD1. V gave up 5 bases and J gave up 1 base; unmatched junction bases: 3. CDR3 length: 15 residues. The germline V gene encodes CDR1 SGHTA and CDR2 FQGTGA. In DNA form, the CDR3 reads TGTGCCAGCAGCACCGGGACAGGGAACACCGGGGAGCTGTTTTTT. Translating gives CASSTGTGNTGELFF.

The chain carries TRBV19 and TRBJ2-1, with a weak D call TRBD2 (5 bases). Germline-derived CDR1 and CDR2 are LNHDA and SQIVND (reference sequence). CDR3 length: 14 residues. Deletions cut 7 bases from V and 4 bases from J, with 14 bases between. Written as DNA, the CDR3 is TGTGCCAGTACCCCCGGCGGGCCGTACAATGAGCAGTTCTTC. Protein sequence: CASTPGGPYNEQFF.

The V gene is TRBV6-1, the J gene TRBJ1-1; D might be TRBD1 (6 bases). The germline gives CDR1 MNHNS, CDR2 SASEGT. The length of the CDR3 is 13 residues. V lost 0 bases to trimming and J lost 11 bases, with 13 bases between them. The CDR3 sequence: CASSEARGAGAFF. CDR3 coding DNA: TGTGCCAGCAGTGAAGCGCGGGGGGCAGGGGCTTTCTTT.

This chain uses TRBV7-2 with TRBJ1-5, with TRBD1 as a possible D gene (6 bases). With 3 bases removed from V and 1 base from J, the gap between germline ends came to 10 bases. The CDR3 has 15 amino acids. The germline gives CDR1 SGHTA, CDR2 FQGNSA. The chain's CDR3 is CASSFQGLSNQPQHF. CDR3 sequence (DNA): TGTGCCAGCAGCTTTCAGGGGTTGAGCAATCAGCCCCAGCATTTT.

In DNA, the CDR3 is TGCGCCAGCAGCTTGGTGGCGGGTGCTTCCTACGAGCAGTACTTC. It translates to CASSLVAGASYEQYF. This sequence joins TRBV5-1 and TRBJ2-7, with TRBD2 as a possible D gene (5 bases). The CDR3 runs to 15 residues. Germline CDR1 is SGHRS and CDR2 is YFSETQ. Trimming took off 0 bases at V and 1 base at J, with 11 bases between the two ends.

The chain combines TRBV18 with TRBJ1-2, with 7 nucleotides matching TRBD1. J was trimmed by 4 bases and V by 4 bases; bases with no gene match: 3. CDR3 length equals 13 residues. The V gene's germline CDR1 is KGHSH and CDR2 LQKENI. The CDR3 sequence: CASSRDRFYGYTF. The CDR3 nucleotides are TGTGCCAGCTCACGGGACAGATTCTATGGCTACACCTTC.

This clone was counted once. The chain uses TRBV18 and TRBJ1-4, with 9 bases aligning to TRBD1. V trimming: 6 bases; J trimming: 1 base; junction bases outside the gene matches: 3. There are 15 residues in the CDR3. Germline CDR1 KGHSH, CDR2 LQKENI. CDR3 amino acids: CASSTGGLTNEKLFF. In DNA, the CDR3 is TGTGCCAGCTCCACAGGGGGCCTAACTAATGAAAAACTGTTTTTT.

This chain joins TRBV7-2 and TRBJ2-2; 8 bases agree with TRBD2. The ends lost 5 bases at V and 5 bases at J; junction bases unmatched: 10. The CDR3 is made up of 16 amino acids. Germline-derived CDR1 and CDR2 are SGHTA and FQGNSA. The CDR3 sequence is CASSNQGGGRTGELFF. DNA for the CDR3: TGTGCCAGCAGCAATCAGGGCGGGGGGCGGACCGGGGAGCTGTTTTTT.

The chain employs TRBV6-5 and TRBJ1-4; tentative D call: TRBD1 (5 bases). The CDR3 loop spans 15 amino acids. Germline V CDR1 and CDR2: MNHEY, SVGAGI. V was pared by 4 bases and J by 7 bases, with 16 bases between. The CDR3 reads CASSSTGLVGEKLFF. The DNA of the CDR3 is TGTGCCAGCAGTTCTACAGGATTGGTCGGTGAAAAACTGTTTTTT.

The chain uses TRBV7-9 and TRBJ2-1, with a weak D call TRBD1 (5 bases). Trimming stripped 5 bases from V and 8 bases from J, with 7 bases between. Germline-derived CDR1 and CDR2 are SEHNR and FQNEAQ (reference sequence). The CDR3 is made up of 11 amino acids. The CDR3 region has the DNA TGTGCCAGCAGCGTACAGGATGAGCAGTTCTTC. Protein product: CASSVQDEQFF.

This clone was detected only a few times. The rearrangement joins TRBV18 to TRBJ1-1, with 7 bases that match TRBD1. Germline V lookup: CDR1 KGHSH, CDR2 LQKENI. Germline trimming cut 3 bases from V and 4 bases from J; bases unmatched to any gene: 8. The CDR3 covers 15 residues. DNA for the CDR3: TGTGCCAGCTCACCGACGACAGGGAAGGGCACTGAAGCTTTCTTT. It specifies CASSPTTGKGTEAFF.

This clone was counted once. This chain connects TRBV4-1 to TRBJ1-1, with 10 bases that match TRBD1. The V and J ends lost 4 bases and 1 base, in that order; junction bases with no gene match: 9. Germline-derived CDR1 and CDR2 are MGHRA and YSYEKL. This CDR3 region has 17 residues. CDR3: CASSRDGTGDSNTEAFF. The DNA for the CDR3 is TGCGCCAGCAGCCGGGACGGGACAGGGGATTCGAACACTGAAGCTTTCTTT.

The DNA of the CDR3 is TGTGCCAGCAGCTTCAGGGGATTGAGCACTGAAGCTTTCTTT. Translated: CASSFRGLSTEAFF. The rearrangement uses TRBV11-2 and TRBJ1-1; D is perhaps TRBD1 (6 bases). The V gene lost 3 bases and the J gene lost 4 bases, with 12 bases spanning the gap. CDR1 and CDR2 from the germline V gene are SGHAT and FQNNGV. The CDR3 contains 14 residues.